This TCR beta chain was obtained from a study of blood T cell repertoires in COVID-19. The overall study: Sites in the United States, Italy and Spain provided acute and convalescent COVID-19 samples. T cells, B-cell-depleted T cells, or PBMCs provided the cDNA or gDNA that served as material.

As to this clone: Other DNA sequences in this sample translate to the same CDR3.

Trimming cost V 3 bases and J 6 bases; bases outside gene matches: 4. Germline V CDR1 and CDR2: SQVTM, ANQGSEA. CDR3 length: 13 residues. Seattle participants joined during active infection and were tracked over time. In the original workflow: How many nucleated cells were present was estimated from reference gene primer amplification. Here immunoSEQ multiplex PCR was the method, and the copy in TCRdb shows in-frame clones only, minus some. V, J and clone size are taken as reported in that table, and D and trimming were inferred from the DNA itself. Here the sample spans around 300,000 clones, about 90% being singletons.

The TCR sequence derives from a middle-aged woman with COVID-19, enrolled during active disease. The sequencing sample was made of peripheral blood. The V call is TRBV29-1, the J call TRBJ1-5, with TRBD1 matching over 8 bases. The CDR3 loop reads CSVDSGGGQPQHF. For the CDR3, the DNA is TGCAGCGTTGATTCAGGGGGCGGTCAGCCCCAGCATTTT.